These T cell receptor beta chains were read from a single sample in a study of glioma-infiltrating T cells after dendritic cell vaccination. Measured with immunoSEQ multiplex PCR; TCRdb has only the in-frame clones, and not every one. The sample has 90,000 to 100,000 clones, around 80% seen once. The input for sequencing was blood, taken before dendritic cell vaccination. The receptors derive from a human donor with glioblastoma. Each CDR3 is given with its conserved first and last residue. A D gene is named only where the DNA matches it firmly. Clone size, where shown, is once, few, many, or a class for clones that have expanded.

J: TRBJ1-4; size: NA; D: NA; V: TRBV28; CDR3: CASSFSGGEKLFF; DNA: TGTGCCAGCAGTTTTAGTGGGGGGGAAAAACTGTTTTTT
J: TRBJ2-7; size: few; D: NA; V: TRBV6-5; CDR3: CASSYSRGTPSYEQYF; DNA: TGTGCCAGCAGTTACTCGAGGGGGACACCTTCCTACGAGCAGTACTTC
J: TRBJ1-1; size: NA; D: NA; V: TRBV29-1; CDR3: CSAADSNMNTEAFF; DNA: TGCAGCGCTGCTGACAGCAACATGAACACTGAAGCTTTCTTT
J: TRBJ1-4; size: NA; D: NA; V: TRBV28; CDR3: CASSFRTEPATNEKLFF; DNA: TGTGCCAGCAGTTTTCGGACAGAACCTGCAACTAATGAAAAACTGTTTTTT
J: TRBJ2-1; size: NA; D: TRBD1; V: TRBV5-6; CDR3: CASSSIRGNEQFF; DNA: TGTGCCAGCAGCTCAATCAGGGGGAATGAGCAGTTCTTC
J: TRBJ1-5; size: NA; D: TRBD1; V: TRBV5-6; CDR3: CASSLGRGPRAQPQHF; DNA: TGTGCCAGCAGCTTGGGCAGGGGGCCGAGGGCTCAGCCCCAGCATTTT
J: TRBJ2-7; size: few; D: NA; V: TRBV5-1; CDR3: CASSLGSIPYEQYF; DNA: TGCGCCAGCAGCTTGGGTTCTATACCCTACGAGCAGTACTTC
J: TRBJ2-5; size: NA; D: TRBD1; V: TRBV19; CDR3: CASSIAGGIETQYF; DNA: TGTGCCAGTAGTATAGCAGGGGGCATAGAGACCCAGTACTTC
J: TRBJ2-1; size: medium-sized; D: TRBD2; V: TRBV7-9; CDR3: CASSTDRILAGLSYNEQFF; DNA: TGTGCCAGCAGCACAGACAGAATACTAGCGGGACTCTCCTACAATGAGCAGTTCTTC
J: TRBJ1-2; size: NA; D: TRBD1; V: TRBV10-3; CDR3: CAIRGQGNGGYTF; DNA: TGTGCCATCAGAGGACAGGGGAATGGAGGCTACACCTTC
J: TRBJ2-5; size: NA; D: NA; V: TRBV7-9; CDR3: CASSSDLAETQYF; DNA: TGTGCCAGCAGCTCGGACTTGGCAGAGACCCAGTACTTC
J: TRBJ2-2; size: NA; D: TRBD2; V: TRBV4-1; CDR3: CASSYGGAGELFF; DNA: TGCGCCAGCAGTTATGGGGGGGCCGGGGAGCTGTTTTTT
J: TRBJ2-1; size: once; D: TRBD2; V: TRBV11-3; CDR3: CASSLNPASGRSYNEQFF; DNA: TGTGCCAGCAGCTTGAATCCTGCTAGCGGGAGGTCCTACAATGAGCAGTTCTTC
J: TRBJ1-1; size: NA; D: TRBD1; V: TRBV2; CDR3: CASSRTGIITEAFF; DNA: TGTGCCAGCAGTCGGACAGGGATTATCACTGAAGCTTTCTTT
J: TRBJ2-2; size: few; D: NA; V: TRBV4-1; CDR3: CASSQDGGQAGRNTGELFF; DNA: TGCGCCAGCAGCCAAGATGGGGGTCAGGCGGGAAGAAACACCGGGGAGCTGTTTTTT
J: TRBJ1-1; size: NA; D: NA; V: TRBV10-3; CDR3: CAISERGMNTEAFF; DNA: TGTGCCATCAGTGAACGGGGGATGAACACTGAAGCTTTCTTT
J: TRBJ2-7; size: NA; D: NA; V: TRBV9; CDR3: CASSVAGITYEQYF; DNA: TGTGCCAGCAGCGTAGCGGGAATAACCTACGAGCAGTACTTC
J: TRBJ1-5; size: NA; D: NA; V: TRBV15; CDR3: CATSRDGGDQPQHF; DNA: TGTGCCACCAGCAGAGATGGCGGGGATCAGCCCCAGCATTTT
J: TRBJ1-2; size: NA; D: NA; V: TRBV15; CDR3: CATSRDARGANYGYTF; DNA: TGTGCCACCAGCAGAGATGCCAGGGGAGCTAACTATGGCTACACCTTC
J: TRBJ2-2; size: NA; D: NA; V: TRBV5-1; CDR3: CASSLLGRGSFTGELFF; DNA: TGCGCCAGCAGCCTCCTCGGCAGGGGATCTTTCACCGGGGAGCTGTTTTTT
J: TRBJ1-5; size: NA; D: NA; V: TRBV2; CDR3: CASKYGQDSNQPQHF; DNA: TGTGCCAGCAAGTATGGCCAGGATAGCAATCAGCCCCAGCATTTT
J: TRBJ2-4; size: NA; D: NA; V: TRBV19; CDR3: CASSMQGLAKNIQYF; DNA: TGTGCCAGTAGTATGCAGGGGCTAGCCAAAAACATTCAGTACTTC
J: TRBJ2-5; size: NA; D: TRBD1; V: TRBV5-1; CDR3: CASSSLGTGGETQYF; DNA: TGCGCCAGCAGCTCGCTCGGGACAGGAGGGGAGACCCAGTACTTC
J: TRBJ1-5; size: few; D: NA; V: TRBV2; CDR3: CASTWTLNQPQHF; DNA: TGTGCCAGCACCTGGACACTCAATCAGCCCCAGCATTTT
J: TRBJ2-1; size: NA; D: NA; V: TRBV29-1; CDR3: CSVEGQAYNEQFF; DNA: TGCAGCGTTGAGGGGCAGGCCTACAATGAGCAGTTCTTC
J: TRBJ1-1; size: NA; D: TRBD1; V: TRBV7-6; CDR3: CASSLGTGNTEAFF; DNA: TGTGCCAGCAGCTTAGGGACAGGGAACACTGAAGCTTTCTTT
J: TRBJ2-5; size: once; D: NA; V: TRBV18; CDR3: CASSLAPVETQYF; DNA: TGTGCCAGCTCACTGGCCCCCGTAGAGACCCAGTACTTC
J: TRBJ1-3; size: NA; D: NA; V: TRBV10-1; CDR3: CASSMRGGNTIYF; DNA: TGCGCCAGCTCGATGAGAGGGGGAAACACCATATATTTT
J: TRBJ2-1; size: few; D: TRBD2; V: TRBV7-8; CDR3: CASSSGSGFVNEQFF; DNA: TGTGCCAGCAGCAGCGGGAGTGGGTTTGTGAATGAGCAGTTCTTC
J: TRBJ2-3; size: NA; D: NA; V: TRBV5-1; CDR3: CASSYILTGRRTDTQYF; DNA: TGCGCCAGCAGCTATATACTGACAGGTCGGAGGACAGATACGCAGTATTTT
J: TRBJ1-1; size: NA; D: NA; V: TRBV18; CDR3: CASSPLQGGTEAFF; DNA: TGTGCCAGCTCACCCTTACAGGGTGGCACTGAAGCTTTCTTT
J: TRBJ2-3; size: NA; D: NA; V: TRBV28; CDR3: CASSLGGIVADTQYF; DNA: TGTGCCAGCAGTTTAGGCGGGATAGTGGCAGATACGCAGTATTTT
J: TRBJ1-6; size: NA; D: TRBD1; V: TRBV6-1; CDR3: CASSSRQGDNSPLHF; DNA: TGTGCCAGCAGTTCCCGACAGGGGGATAATTCACCCCTCCACTTT
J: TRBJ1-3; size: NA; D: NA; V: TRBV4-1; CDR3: CASSQLGLSSGNTIYF; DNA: TGCGCCAGCAGCCAATTGGGCTTAAGCTCTGGAAACACCATATATTTT
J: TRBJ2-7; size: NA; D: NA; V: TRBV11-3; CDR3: CASSPGPYYEQYF; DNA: TGTGCCAGCAGCCCCGGTCCTTACTACGAGCAGTACTTC
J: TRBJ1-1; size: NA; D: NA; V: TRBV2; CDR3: CASSERVMNTEAFF; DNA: TGTGCCAGCAGCGAAAGAGTAATGAACACTGAAGCTTTCTTT